What follows are 18 T cell receptor beta chains derived from one specimen sequenced in a study of CD8+CD57+ T cells in acquired aplastic anemia. Before being chosen for sequencing, patients had shown CD8+CD57+ cell expansion by flow cytometry. Researchers used genomic DNA as the template to profile TCR beta VDJ and CDR3. Using its own MiXCR run on the reads, TCRdb lists one record per CDR3 protein. The profile shows around 80,000 distinct CDR3 sequences, under 80% of them singletons. Sequenced: sorted CD4+, CD8+, or CD8+CD57+ T cells (not recorded which) from PBMCs. All receptors come from a human donor with aplastic anemia.

The sample holds many counts of this clonotype. In nucleotides, the CDR3 is TGTGCCAGCAGCTCGATAGGTACAGGAAATCAGCCCCAGCATTTT. The encoded protein is CASSSIGTGNQPQHF. The V gene is TRBV9, the J gene TRBJ1-5; possibly TRBD1 for D (5 bases). CDR1 is SGDLS and CDR2 is YYNGEE in the germline V gene. The CDR3 totals 15 residues. V was clipped by 4 bases and J by 4 bases, with 15 bases between them.

This clonotype was recorded a few times. This chain connects TRBV15 to TRBJ2-3, with D possibly called TRBD1 or TRBD2 (5 bases each). Trimming left V 2 bases short and J 3 bases short, with 15 bases between. The germline gives CDR1 LNHNV, CDR2 YYDKDF (reference sequence). The CDR3 runs to 16 residues. The CDR3 reads CATSRSRTGATDTQYF. In DNA, the CDR3 is TGTGCCACCAGCAGATCTAGGACTGGGGCGACAGATACGCAGTATTTT.

The V call is TRBV2, the J call TRBJ1-4; tentative D call: TRBD1 (5 bases). This CDR3 contains 15 residues. The V gene lost 6 bases and the J gene lost 8 bases, with 19 bases spanning the gap. Germline lookup yields CDR1 SNHLY and CDR2 FYNNEI. Here the CDR3 reads CASRMEQVVSEKLFF. CDR3 nucleotide sequence: TGTGCCAGCAGAATGGAACAGGTTGTGAGCGAAAAACTGTTTTTT.

This clonotype occurred once. The rearrangement joins TRBV25-1 to TRBJ2-5; 8 nucleotides agree with TRBD2. The CDR3 has 14 residues. The J segment lost 1 base and the V segment lost 4 bases, leaving 2 bases of the junction unmatched. CDR1 is MGHDK and CDR2 is SYGVNS in the germline V gene. The CDR3 reads CASSGGGPQETQYF. The CDR3, as DNA: TGTGCCAGCAGTGGCGGGGGGCCCCAAGAGACCCAGTACTTC.

The V gene is TRBV14, the J gene TRBJ1-5, with D unresolved. Per the germline V gene, CDR1 is SGHDN and CDR2 is FVKESK. V lost 4 bases and J 2 bases, leaving 9 bases between the germline ends. The CDR3 extends over 14 amino acids. The CDR3: CASSRGNGNQPQHF. CDR3 bases: TGTGCCAGCAGCCGCGGAAACGGCAATCAGCCCCAGCATTTT. Drawing the rest from reference TRBV14 and TRBJ1-5, the complete variable domain is EAGVTQFPSHSVIEKGQTVTLRCDPISGHDNLYWYRRVMGKEIKFLLHFVKESKQDESGMPNNRFLAERTGGTYSTLKVQPAELEDSGVYFCASSRGNGNQPQHFGDGTRLSIL.

The chain combines TRBV7-2 with TRBJ1-4, with no clear D. This CDR3 comprises 14 residues. Germline CDR1 reads SGHTA; CDR2 reads FQGNSA. V gave up 5 bases and J gave up 7 bases, with 14 bases separating them. The CDR3 region has the DNA TGTGCCAGCAGCCCACGACCTCTGGGTGAAAAACTGTTTTTT. It specifies CASSPRPLGEKLFF. The entire variable domain, with the rest obtained from reference TRBV7-2 and TRBJ1-4, is as follows: GAGVSQSPSNKVTEKGKDVELRCDPISGHTALYWYRQSLGQGLEFLIYFQGNSAPDKSGLPSDRFSAERTGGSVSTLTIQRTQQEDSAVYLCASSPRPLGEKLFFGSGTQLSVL.

The rearrangement links TRBV15 to TRBJ2-7; TRBD1 matches 7 bases. The CDR3 covers 15 residues. CDR1 and CDR2 from the germline V gene are LNHNV and YYDKDF (reference sequence). V shed 0 bases, J shed 3 bases, and the junction held 5 bases outside the gene matches. CDR3 nucleotide sequence: TGTGCCACCAGCAGAGATCAAGGACAGGTCTACGAGCAGTACTTC. Protein: CATSRDQGQVYEQYF.

This sequence joins TRBV12-5 and TRBJ2-2; D may be TRBD1 (6 bases). The ends were cut back, 2 bases at V and 2 bases at J, with 15 bases in the middle. The CDR3 totals 17 residues. Germline values: CDR1 LGHNT, CDR2 FRNRAP. The CDR3 nucleotides are TGTGCTAGTGGTTTGTTGTTAGGGGGATTCAACACCGGGGAGCTGTTTTTT. It encodes CASGLLLGGFNTGELFF.

This rearrangement joins TRBV10-3 to TRBJ2-3; 7 bases fit TRBD2. V gave up 4 bases and J gave up 4 bases; unmatched junction bases: 11. Germline V gene lookup returns CDR1 ENHRY and CDR2 SYGVKD. The CDR3 runs 16 residues. The CDR3 DNA reads as TGTGCCATCAGTGGGACTAGTCGGGGGTCCGCAGATACGCAGTATTTT. This codes for CAISGTSRGSADTQYF.

The J gene is TRBJ2-5, the V gene TRBV9, with D possibly called TRBD1 or TRBD2 (5 bases each). This CDR3 has 16 amino acids. V was clipped by 4 bases and J by 3 bases, with 19 bases between them. Germline values: CDR1 SGDLS, CDR2 YYNGEE. The CDR3 DNA sequence: TGTGCCAGCAGCCCCGGGGCGGCCACACCCGAAGAGACCCAGTACTTC. As protein: CASSPGAATPEETQYF. Filled out from reference TRBV9 and TRBJ2-5, the complete variable domain reads DSGVTQTPKHLITATGQRVTLRCSPRSGDLSVYWYQQSLDQGLQFLIQYYNGEERAKGNILERFSAQQFPDLHSELNLSSLELGDSALYFCASSPGAATPEETQYFGPGTRLLVL.

The V gene is TRBV5-1, the J gene TRBJ2-2; D ambiguous. V dropped 5 bases and J dropped 5 bases, with 13 bases sitting between them. The CDR3 consists of 14 residues. Germline CDR1 is SGHRS and CDR2 is YFSETQ. The CDR3 here is CASSFGGTTGELFF. For the CDR3, the DNA is TGCGCCAGCAGTTTCGGTGGAACGACCGGGGAGCTGTTTTTT.

CDR3 region: CASSLSNSFNQPQHF. The CDR3 DNA follows: TGTGCCAGCAGCTTAAGTAACAGCTTCAATCAGCCCCAGCATTTT. V is TRBV7-9 and J is TRBJ1-5, with D hard to call. The CDR3 runs to 15 residues. CDR1 SEHNR and CDR2 FQNEAQ come from the germline V gene (reference sequence). Trimming removed 2 bases from V and 3 bases from J, with 11 bases in between.

The chain is built from TRBV6-5 and TRBJ2-7, with 7 bases matching TRBD1. V was clipped by 2 bases and J by 5 bases; unmatched bases: 3. Germline loops: CDR1 MNHEY, CDR2 SVGAGI. This CDR3 has 13 residues. CDR3 region: CASSYTGTDEQYF. In nucleotides, the CDR3 is TGTGCCAGCAGTTACACCGGGACAGACGAGCAGTACTTC.

The chain uses TRBV7-9 and TRBJ2-7; no clear D gene. Germline CDR1 SEHNR, CDR2 FQNEAQ (reference sequence). V dropped 7 bases and J dropped 2 bases, with 6 bases sitting between them. The CDR3 spans 11 residues. The CDR3 protein is CASTFAYEQYF. CDR3 sequence (DNA): TGTGCCAGCACTTTTGCCTACGAGCAGTACTTC.

The V gene is TRBV20-1, the J gene TRBJ1-1; no reliable D call. The CDR3 is 14 amino acids. Trimming stripped 1 base from V and 2 bases from J, with 11 bases between. Germline CDR1 is DFQATT and CDR2 is SNEGSKA (reference sequence). CDR3 region: CSARVPGVNTEAFF. The CDR3 nucleotides read TGCAGTGCTAGAGTCCCCGGGGTCAACACTGAAGCTTTCTTT.

The V and J genes are TRBV5-8 and TRBJ2-3; D perhaps matches TRBD1 (5 bases). CDR1 is SGHTS and CDR2 is YDEGEE in the germline V gene. CDR3 length: 14 amino acids. V lost 5 bases and J 6 bases, leaving 16 bases between the germline ends. CDR3 in DNA: TGTGCCAGCAGAAGACATGGCGACAGTGATACGCAGTATTTT. Its translation: CASRRHGDSDTQYF. Full variable domain (outside the CDR3, taken from reference TRBV5-8 and TRBJ2-3): EAGVTQSPTHLIKTRGQQATLRCSPISGHTSVYWYQQALGLGLQFLLWYDEGEERNRGNFPPRFSGRQFPNYSSELNVNALELEDSALYLCASRRHGDSDTQYFGPGTRLTVL.

The chain recombines TRBV24-1 with TRBJ2-3, with D perhaps TRBD1 (6 bases). V lost 7 bases to trimming and J lost 0 bases, with 13 bases between them. Germline values: CDR1 KGHDR, CDR2 SFDVKD. The CDR3 is 15 residues long. The CDR3 region is CATSIGGISTDTQYF. CDR3 sequence (DNA): TGTGCCACCAGCATAGGGGGAATCAGCACAGATACGCAGTATTTT.

The chain is built from TRBV20-1 and TRBJ2-5; 11 bases are a match to TRBD2. This CDR3 contains 14 residues. V gave up 7 bases and J gave up 2 bases; unmatched junction bases: 6. The germline gives CDR1 DFQATT, CDR2 SNEGSKA (reference sequence). The CDR3 DNA is TGCAGTGGTAGCGGGGGGGCCGGGCAAGAGACCCAGTACTTC. The encoded protein is CSGSGGAGQETQYF.